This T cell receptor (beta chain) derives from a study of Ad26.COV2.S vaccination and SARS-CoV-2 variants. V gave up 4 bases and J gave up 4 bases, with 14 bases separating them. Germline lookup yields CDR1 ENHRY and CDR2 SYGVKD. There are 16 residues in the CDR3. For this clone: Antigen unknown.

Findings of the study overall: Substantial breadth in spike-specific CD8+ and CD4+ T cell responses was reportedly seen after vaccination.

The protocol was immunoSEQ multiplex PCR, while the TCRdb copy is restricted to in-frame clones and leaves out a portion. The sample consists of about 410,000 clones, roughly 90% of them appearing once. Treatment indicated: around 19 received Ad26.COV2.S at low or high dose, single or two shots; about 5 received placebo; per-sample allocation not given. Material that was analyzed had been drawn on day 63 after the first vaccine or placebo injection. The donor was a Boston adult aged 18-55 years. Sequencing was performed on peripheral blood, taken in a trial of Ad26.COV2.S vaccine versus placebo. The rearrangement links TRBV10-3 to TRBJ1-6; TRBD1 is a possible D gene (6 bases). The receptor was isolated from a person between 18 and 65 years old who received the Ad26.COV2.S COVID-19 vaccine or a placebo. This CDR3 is CAISVTRGVYNSPLHF. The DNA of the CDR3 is TGTGCCATCAGTGTGACCAGGGGTGTGTATAATTCACCCCTCCACTTT.